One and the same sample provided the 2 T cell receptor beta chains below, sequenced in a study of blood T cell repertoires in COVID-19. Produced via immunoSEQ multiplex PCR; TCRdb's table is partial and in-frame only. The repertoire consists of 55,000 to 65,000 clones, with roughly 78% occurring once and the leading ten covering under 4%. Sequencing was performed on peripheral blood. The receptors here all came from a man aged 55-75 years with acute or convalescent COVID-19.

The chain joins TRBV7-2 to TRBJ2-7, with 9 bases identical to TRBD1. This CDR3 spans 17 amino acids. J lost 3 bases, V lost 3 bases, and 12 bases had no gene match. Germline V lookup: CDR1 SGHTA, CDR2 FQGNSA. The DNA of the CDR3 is TGTGCCAGCAGCTTCAATTTACAGGGGGCGGGAGTCTACGAGCAGTACTTC. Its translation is CASSFNLQGAGVYEQYF. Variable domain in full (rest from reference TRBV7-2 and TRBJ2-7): GAGVSQSPSNKVTEKGKDVELRCDPISGHTALYWYRQSLGQGLEFLIYFQGNSAPDKSGLPSDRFSAERTGGSVSTLTIQRTQQEDSAVYLCASSFNLQGAGVYEQYFGPGTRLTVT.

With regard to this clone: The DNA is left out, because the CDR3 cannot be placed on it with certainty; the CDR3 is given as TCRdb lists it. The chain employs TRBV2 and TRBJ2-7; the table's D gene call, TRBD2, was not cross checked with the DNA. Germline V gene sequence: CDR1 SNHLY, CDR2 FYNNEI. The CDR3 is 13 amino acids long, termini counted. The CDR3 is CASSSSAGGEQYF.